This T cell receptor beta chain was recovered during a study of CD8 T cells in ankylosing spondylitis. With regard to this clonotype: Its antigen is still unknown.

TCRdb passed the 5' RACE reads through MiXCR, listing each CDR3 protein once. In the table there are more than 150,000 distinct CDR3 sequences, over 10% of which are singletons. Study-wide results and caveats: Matched ankylosing spondylitis synovial fluid reportedly contained a significantly enriched population of disease-linked clones. Clones that were linked to disease were CD8+ and were relatively rare in peripheral blood.

CDR1 and CDR2 (germline): SGHTA, FQGNSA. Trimming took 6 bases from V and 5 from J, leaving 16 bases between them. CDR3 length equals 15 residues. The rearrangement joins TRBV7-2 to TRBJ2-2, with D perhaps matching TRBD2 (6 bases). This clonotype was sampled from a female donor with ankylosing spondylitis or in good health (not recorded which). Sequenced input: blood, either unsorted or a sorted T cell fraction (not recorded which). CDR3 sequence: CASSFGGIRTGELFF. CDR3 sequence (DNA): TGTGCCAGCAGTTTTGGAGGGATAAGAACCGGGGAGCTGTTTTTT.